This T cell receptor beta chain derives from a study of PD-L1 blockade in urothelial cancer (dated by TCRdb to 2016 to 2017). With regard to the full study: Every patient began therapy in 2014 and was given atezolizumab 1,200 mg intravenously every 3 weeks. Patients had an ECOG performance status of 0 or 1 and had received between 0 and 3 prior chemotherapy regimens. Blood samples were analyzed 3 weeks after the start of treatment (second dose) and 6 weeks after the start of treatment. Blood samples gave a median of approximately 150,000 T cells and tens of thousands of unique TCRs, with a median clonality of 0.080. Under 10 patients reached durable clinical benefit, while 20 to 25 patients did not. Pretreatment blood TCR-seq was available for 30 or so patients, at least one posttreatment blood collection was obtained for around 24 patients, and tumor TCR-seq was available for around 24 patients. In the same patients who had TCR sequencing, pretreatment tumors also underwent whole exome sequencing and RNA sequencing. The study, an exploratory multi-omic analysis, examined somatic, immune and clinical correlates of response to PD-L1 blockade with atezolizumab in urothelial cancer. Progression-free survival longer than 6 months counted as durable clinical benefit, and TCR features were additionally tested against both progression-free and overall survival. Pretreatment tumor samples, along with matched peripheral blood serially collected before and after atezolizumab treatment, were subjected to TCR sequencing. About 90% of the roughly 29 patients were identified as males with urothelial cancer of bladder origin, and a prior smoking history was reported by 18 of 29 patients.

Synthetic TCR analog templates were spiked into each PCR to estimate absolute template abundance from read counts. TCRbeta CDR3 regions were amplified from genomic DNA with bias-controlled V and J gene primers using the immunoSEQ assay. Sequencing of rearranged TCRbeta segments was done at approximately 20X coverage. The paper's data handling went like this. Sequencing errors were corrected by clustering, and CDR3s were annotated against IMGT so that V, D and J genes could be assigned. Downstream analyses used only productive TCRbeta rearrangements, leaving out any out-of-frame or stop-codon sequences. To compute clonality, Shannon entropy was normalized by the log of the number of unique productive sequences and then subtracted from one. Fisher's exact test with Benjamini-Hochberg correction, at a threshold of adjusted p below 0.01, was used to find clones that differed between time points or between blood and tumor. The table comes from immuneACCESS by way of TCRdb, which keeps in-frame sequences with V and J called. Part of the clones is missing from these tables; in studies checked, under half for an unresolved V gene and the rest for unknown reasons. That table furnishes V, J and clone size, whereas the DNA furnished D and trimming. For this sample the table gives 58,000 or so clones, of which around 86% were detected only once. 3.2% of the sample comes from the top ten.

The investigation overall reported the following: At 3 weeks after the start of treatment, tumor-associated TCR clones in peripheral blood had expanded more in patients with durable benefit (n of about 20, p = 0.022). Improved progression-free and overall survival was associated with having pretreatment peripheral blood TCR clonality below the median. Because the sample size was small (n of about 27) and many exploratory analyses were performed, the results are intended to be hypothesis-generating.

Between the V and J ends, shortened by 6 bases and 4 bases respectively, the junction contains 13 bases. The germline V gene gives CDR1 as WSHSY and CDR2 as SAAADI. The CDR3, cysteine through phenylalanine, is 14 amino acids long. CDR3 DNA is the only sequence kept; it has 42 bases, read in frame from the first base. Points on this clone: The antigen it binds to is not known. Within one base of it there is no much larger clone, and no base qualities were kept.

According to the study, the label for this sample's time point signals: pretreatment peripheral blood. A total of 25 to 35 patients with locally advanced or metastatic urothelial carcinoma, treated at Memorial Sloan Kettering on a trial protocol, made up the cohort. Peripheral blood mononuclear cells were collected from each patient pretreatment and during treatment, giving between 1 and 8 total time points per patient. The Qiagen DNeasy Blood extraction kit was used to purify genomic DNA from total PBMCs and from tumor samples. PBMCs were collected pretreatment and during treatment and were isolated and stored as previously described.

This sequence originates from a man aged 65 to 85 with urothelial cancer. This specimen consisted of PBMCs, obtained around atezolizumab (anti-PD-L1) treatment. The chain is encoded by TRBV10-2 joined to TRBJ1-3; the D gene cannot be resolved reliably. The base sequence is TGCGCCAGCAGGGACCCCGGCGGGGGAAACACCATATATTTT. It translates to CASRDPGGGNTIYF.